These 25 T cell receptor beta chains were all obtained from the same sample, sequenced in a study of T-cell reconstitution after alpha-beta-depleted transplantation in children. Unique molecular identifiers tagged the TCRbeta library. TCRdb analysed the PCR reads with MiXCR anew, one entry per CDR3 protein. Of hundreds of thousands of distinct CDR3 sequences in the sample, around 12% were seen once. Sequencing used PBMCs, obtained before TCRalphabeta/CD19-depleted stem cell transplant. The receptors shown here come from a girl aged 2 to 10 with congenital amegakaryocytic thrombocytopenia, due to receive a stem cell transplant.

This clonotype was seen repeatedly, ten times or more. The chain couples TRBV7-9 to TRBJ2-7; D uncertain. Trimming stripped 2 bases from V and 9 bases from J, with 11 bases between. CDR1 SEHNR and CDR2 FQNEAQ come from the germline V gene (reference sequence). The CDR3 sequence is 12 residues long. CDR3 DNA: TGTGCCAGCAGCTTACCGGGTCTTGGGCAGTACTTC. Translated, it gives CASSLPGLGQYF. Together with reference TRBV7-9 and TRBJ2-7, the CDR3 gives the full variable domain: DTGVSQNPRHKITKRGQNVTFRCDPISEHNRLYWYRQTLGQGPEFLTYFQNEAQLEKSRLLSDRFSAERPKGSFSTLEIQRTEQGDSAMYLCASSLPGLGQYFGPGTRLTVT.

This chain joins TRBV20-1 and TRBJ2-7; D possibly corresponds to TRBD1 (5 bases). The CDR3 is made up of 15 amino acids. Trimming took off 2 bases at V and 2 bases at J, with 16 bases between the two ends. The germline CDR1 and CDR2 sequences are DFQATT and SNEGSKA (reference sequence). CDR3 loop: CSARSVGRATYEQYF. In DNA, the CDR3 is TGCAGTGCTAGATCTGTCGGCAGGGCGACCTACGAGCAGTACTTC.

This clonotype showed up many times. The rearrangement joins TRBV7-3 to TRBJ2-5; 9 bases agree with TRBD2. This CDR3 has 15 residues. With 2 bases clipped from V and 4 bases from J, the junction kept 5 bases outside the gene matches. The germline V gene encodes CDR1 SGHTA and CDR2 FQGTGA. This chain's CDR3 is CASSLLAGNSETQYF. Here the CDR3 DNA reads TGTGCCAGCAGCTTACTAGCGGGAAATTCAGAGACCCAGTACTTC.

This clonotype was seen a few times. V usage is TRBV4-1 and J usage is TRBJ2-3, with TRBD2 matching 12 bases. This CDR3 comprises 17 residues. The V gene end was trimmed by 0 bases and the J gene end by 4 bases; junction bases not matched to a gene: 5. Germline V gives CDR1 MGHRA, CDR2 YSYEKL. The DNA of the CDR3 is TGCGCCAGCAGCCAAGAGGCTAGCGGGAGGGGCCCAGATACGCAGTATTTT. Protein product: CASSQEASGRGPDTQYF.

Only a few counts were recorded for this clonotype. J is TRBJ2-7 and V is TRBV5-1; TRBD1 agrees at 8 bases. CDR1 SGHRS and CDR2 YFSETQ come from the germline V gene. The CDR3 loop spans 16 amino acids. V lost 0 bases, J lost 2 bases, and 7 bases stayed unmatched. CDR3 DNA sequence: TGCGCCAGCAGCTTGGCCCCCGCGGACAGGGCCTACGAGCAGTACTTC. Translated: CASSLAPADRAYEQYF. Together with reference TRBV5-1 and TRBJ2-7, the CDR3 gives the full variable domain: KAGVTQTPRYLIKTRGQQVTLSCSPISGHRSVSWYQQTPGQGLQFLFEYFSETQRNKGNFPGRFSGRQFSNSRSEMNVSTLELGDSALYLCASSLAPADRAYEQYFGPGTRLTVT.

This clonotype occurred many times. The chain uses TRBV15 and TRBJ2-1; 11 nucleotides agree with TRBD2. Germline CDR1 is LNHNV and CDR2 is YYDKDF (reference sequence). Trimming removed 3 bases from V and 4 bases from J; junction bases left unmatched: 2. CDR3 length: 15 residues. The CDR3 here is CATSRGTSGYNEQFF. The CDR3 region has the DNA TGTGCCACCAGCAGGGGGACTAGCGGATACAATGAGCAGTTCTTC.

This clonotype showed up many times. The genes are TRBV20-1 and TRBJ2-1; TRBD1 might be the D (6 bases). V lost 1 base and J lost 9, with 16 bases in between. The CDR3 sequence is 14 residues long. Looked up from germline, CDR1 is DFQATT and CDR2 is SNEGSKA (reference sequence). The CDR3 DNA is TGCAGTGCTAGAGCCATCTTGGACAGAGGTGAGCAGTTCTTC. Its protein is CSARAILDRGEQFF.

This clonotype appeared a few times. The chain links TRBV5-1 to TRBJ2-1; 9 nucleotides align to TRBD2. CDR1 is SGHRS and CDR2 is YFSETQ in the germline V gene. CDR3 length equals 15 residues. J lost 7 bases, V lost 0 bases, and 5 bases had no gene match. DNA for the CDR3: TGCGCCAGCAGCTTGGCTAGCGGGAATAGGAATGAGCAGTTCTTC. Translating it yields CASSLASGNRNEQFF. The full variable domain, its missing parts supplied by reference TRBV5-1 and TRBJ2-1, is KAGVTQTPRYLIKTRGQQVTLSCSPISGHRSVSWYQQTPGQGLQFLFEYFSETQRNKGNFPGRFSGRQFSNSRSEMNVSTLELGDSALYLCASSLASGNRNEQFFGPGTRLTVL.

This clonotype appeared many times. This rearrangement joins TRBV28 to TRBJ1-1; unclear D gene. Trimming stripped 6 bases from V and 0 bases from J, with 14 bases between. Germline V lookup: CDR1 MDHEN, CDR2 SYDVKM. The CDR3 runs 15 residues. The CDR3 nucleotides read TGTGCCAGCAGACCCACCACTTGGGTGAACACTGAAGCTTTCTTT. Its translation: CASRPTTWVNTEAFF.

This clonotype was counted many times. The chain carries TRBV20-1 and TRBJ2-5; no clear D gene. The germline V and J ends were trimmed by 3 bases and 1 base, with 12 bases remaining between them. CDR3 length equals 14 residues. Germline CDR1 and CDR2: DFQATT and SNEGSKA (reference sequence). The CDR3 DNA reads TGCAGTGCTAGTATCCGAACAGTCCAAGAGACCCAGTACTTC. This encodes CSASIRTVQETQYF.

This clonotype was counted at least ten times. This chain links TRBV6-2 or TRBV6-3 with TRBJ2-2, with 7 bases aligning to TRBD1. This CDR3 has 15 residues. V was pared by 2 bases and J by 1 base, with 1 base of the junction left unmatched. CDR1 is MNHEY and CDR2 is SVGEGT in the germline V gene. The CDR3 DNA sequence: TGTGCCAGCAGTTACGGACAGGTGAACACCGGGGAGCTGTTTTTT. It specifies CASSYGQVNTGELFF.

At least ten counts were recorded for this clonotype. The chain has TRBV29-1 and TRBJ1-4; D is perhaps TRBD1 (5 bases). From germline, CDR1 is SQVTM and CDR2 ANQGSEA. The germline V and J ends were trimmed by 8 bases and 5 bases, with 15 bases remaining between them. The CDR3 is 13 amino acids. The CDR3 DNA reads TGCAGCATTGGGGCGGGTAGCAATGAAAAACTGTTTTTT. As protein: CSIGAGSNEKLFF.

This clonotype was detected many times. V gene TRBV5-1 combines with J gene TRBJ2-2, with 8 bases aligning to TRBD2. CDR1 and CDR2 (germline): SGHRS, YFSETQ. The CDR3 consists of 18 residues. V was clipped by 5 bases and J by 0 bases; unmatched bases: 12. Here the CDR3 reads CASSYIAGPRANTGELFF. The CDR3, as DNA: TGCGCCAGCAGTTATATAGCGGGACCCCGAGCGAACACCGGGGAGCTGTTTTTT. Full variable domain (rest looked up from reference TRBV5-1 and TRBJ2-2): KAGVTQTPRYLIKTRGQQVTLSCSPISGHRSVSWYQQTPGQGLQFLFEYFSETQRNKGNFPGRFSGRQFSNSRSEMNVSTLELGDSALYLCASSYIAGPRANTGELFFGEGSRLTVL.

The chain has TRBV20-1 and TRBJ2-1; 14 bases align to TRBD2. Germline V gene sequence: CDR1 DFQATT, CDR2 SNEGSKA (reference sequence). CDR3 length equals 14 residues. V lost 4 bases, J lost 8 bases, and 4 bases stayed unmatched. CDR3 sequence reads: CSANGGLAGDEQFF. DNA of the CDR3: TGCAGTGCTAACGGGGGACTAGCGGGGGATGAGCAGTTCTTC.

This rearrangement joins TRBV7-6 to TRBJ2-1, with 8 bases lining up with TRBD2. The CDR3 is made up of 16 amino acids. CDR1 is SGHVS, CDR2 FNYEAQ, per germline. After removal of 0 bases from V and 8 bases from J, the junction contained 9 bases not matched to a gene. The CDR3 nucleotides are TGTGCCAGCAGCTTAGCTCCTCGCGGGAGGATGGATGAGCAGTTCTTC. Encoded protein: CASSLAPRGRMDEQFF.

This clonotype was detected ten times or more. The chain is built from TRBV10-1 and TRBJ2-2; the D is unclear. CDR3 length: 16 residues. The germline V and J ends were trimmed by 0 bases and 1 base, with 9 bases remaining between them. Germline lookup yields CDR1 WNHNN and CDR2 SYGVQD (reference sequence). The CDR3 spells CASSESRPENTGELFF. CDR3 in DNA: TGCGCCAGCAGTGAGTCGAGACCAGAGAACACCGGGGAGCTGTTTTTT.

CDR3 DNA: TGTGCCAGCAGCTTAGCCCATGAACGCAGCTACGAGCAGTACTTC. This gives the protein CASSLAHERSYEQYF. The genes are TRBV7-6 and TRBJ2-7, with D hard to call. The ends were cut back, 0 bases at V and 3 bases at J, with 12 bases in the middle. CDR3 length equals 15 residues. Germline V gene lookup returns CDR1 SGHVS and CDR2 FNYEAQ.

In this sample, this clonotype turned up many times. The rearrangement joins TRBV29-1 to TRBJ2-7; D is perhaps TRBD1 (6 bases). The CDR3 is 12 amino acids. Trimming took 7 bases from V and 3 from J, leaving 13 bases between them. Germline V lookup: CDR1 SQVTM, CDR2 ANQGSEA. The CDR3 DNA is TGCAGCGCACGGACAGCTGGCTACGAGCAGTACTTC. Translating it yields CSARTAGYEQYF.

This clonotype was detected only a few times. This chain joins TRBV30 and TRBJ2-5; D perhaps matches TRBD1 (5 bases). Trimming took 0 bases from V and 1 from J, leaving 9 bases between them. The CDR3 consists of 14 residues. From germline, CDR1 is GTSNPN and CDR2 SVGIG (reference sequence). The CDR3 sequence is CAWSVKGIQETQYF. In nucleotides, the CDR3 is TGTGCCTGGAGTGTAAAGGGGATCCAAGAGACCCAGTACTTC. Based on the CDR3 plus reference TRBV30 and TRBJ2-5, the full variable domain is SQTIHQWPATLVQPVGSPLSLECTVEGTSNPNLYWYRQAAGRGLQLLFYSVGIGQISSEVPQNLSASRPQDRQFILSSKKLLLSDSGFYLCAWSVKGIQETQYFGPGTRLLVL.

This clonotype was picked up many times. The V call is TRBV20-1, the J call TRBJ2-1; D not resolved. V was shortened by 0 bases and J by 7 bases, with 19 bases between the two germline ends. Germline lookup yields CDR1 DFQATT and CDR2 SNEGSKA (reference sequence). The CDR3 is made up of 16 amino acids. The CDR3 sequence: CSARDFGREVVNEQFF. CDR3 DNA sequence: TGCAGTGCTAGAGATTTCGGAAGGGAAGTCGTTAATGAGCAGTTCTTC.

There are many counts of this clonotype. The chain links TRBV5-1 to TRBJ1-6, with D uncertain. V was trimmed by 4 bases and J by 10 bases, leaving 18 bases between them. The CDR3 covers 15 residues. The V gene's germline CDR1 is SGHRS and CDR2 YFSETQ. The CDR3 is CASSVQSFPNSPLHF. As DNA, the CDR3 is TGCGCCAGCAGCGTACAGAGTTTCCCAAACTCACCCCTCCACTTT.

This clonotype came up many times. The chain carries TRBV20-1 and TRBJ2-1, with D uncertain. The CDR3 is 12 amino acids. V was pared by 3 bases and J by 6 bases, with 9 bases between. Germline loops: CDR1 DFQATT, CDR2 SNEGSKA (reference sequence). The CDR3 nucleotides are TGCAGTGCTAGCTTAGGGATCAATGAGCAGTTCTTC. It codes for CSASLGINEQFF.

Ten or more counts support this clonotype. This rearrangement joins TRBV5-1 to TRBJ2-5; 7 bases map to TRBD1. The junction had 9 bases not matched to a gene; V was cut back by 2 bases and J by 2 bases. Germline CDR1 is SGHRS and CDR2 is YFSETQ. The CDR3 has 16 residues. The CDR3 coding sequence is TGCGCCAGCAGCTTTAGGGGGCGAAAGGAGCAAGAGACCCAGTACTTC. Protein: CASSFRGRKEQETQYF. The full variable domain, completed using reference TRBV5-1 and TRBJ2-5, is KAGVTQTPRYLIKTRGQQVTLSCSPISGHRSVSWYQQTPGQGLQFLFEYFSETQRNKGNFPGRFSGRQFSNSRSEMNVSTLELGDSALYLCASSFRGRKEQETQYFGPGTRLLVL.

This clonotype was seen ten or more times. The genes are TRBV7-8 and TRBJ2-3; D is unresolved. This CDR3 comprises 14 residues. Germline V gene data show CDR1 as SGHVS and CDR2 as FQNEAQ. The ends were cut back, 2 bases at V and 6 bases at J, with 12 bases in the middle. The CDR3 sequence: CASSLFVSSDTQYF. CDR3 coding DNA: TGTGCCAGCAGCTTATTTGTGAGTTCGGATACGCAGTATTTT.

This chain links TRBV19 with TRBJ2-2, with D perhaps being TRBD1 or TRBD2 (5 bases each). Per germline, CDR1 LNHDA and CDR2 SQIVND (reference sequence). V was clipped by 7 bases and J by 0 bases, with 9 bases between them. The CDR3 is 14 residues long. The CDR3 DNA reads TGTGCCAGTATTCGGGGCCCGAACACCGGGGAGCTGTTTTTT. It yields the protein CASIRGPNTGELFF.